The source of this T cell receptor (beta chain) is a study of blood T cell repertoires in COVID-19. The overall study: Donors in the United States, Italy and Spain gave samples during acute or convalescent COVID-19.

CDR3 length: 13 amino acids. V gave up 7 bases and J gave up 1 base, with 11 bases separating them. The V gene's germline CDR1 is SGDLS and CDR2 YYNGEE. Per the original methods: From reference gene primer amplification, estimates of nucleated cell counts were derived. Method: immunoSEQ multiplex PCR; TCRdb's copy keeps in-frame clones and lacks some. V and J calls and clone size are given by that table; D and trimming were obtained from the DNA. This table holds 220,000 or so clones, roughly 80% found once. Participants were aged about 18 to 90 years, lived in 20 to 25 US areas, and enrolled virtually. Participant-reported clinical history was the basis for cohort assignment.

The clonotype was recovered from a woman in her forties with acute COVID-19. This chain links TRBV9 with TRBJ2-5; D not certain. The specimen was PBMCs or T cells enriched from blood (not recorded which). The CDR3 nucleotides are TGTGCCAGCGGCCGAGGCAGCCAAGAGACCCAGTACTTC. Translating it yields CASGRGSQETQYF.